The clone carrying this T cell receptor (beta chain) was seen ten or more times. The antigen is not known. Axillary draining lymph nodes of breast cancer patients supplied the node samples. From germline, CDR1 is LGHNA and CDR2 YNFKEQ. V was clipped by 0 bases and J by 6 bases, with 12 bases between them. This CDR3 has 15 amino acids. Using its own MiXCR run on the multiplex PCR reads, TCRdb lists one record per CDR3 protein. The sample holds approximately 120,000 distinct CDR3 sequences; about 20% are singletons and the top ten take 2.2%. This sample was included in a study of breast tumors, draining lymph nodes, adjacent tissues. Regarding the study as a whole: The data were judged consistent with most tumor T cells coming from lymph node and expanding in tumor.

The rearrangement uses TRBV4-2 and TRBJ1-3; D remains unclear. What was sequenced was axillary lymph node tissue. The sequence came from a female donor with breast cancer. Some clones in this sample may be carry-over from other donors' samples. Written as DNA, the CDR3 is TGTGCCAGCAGCCAAGATGATGAGTCAGCAAACACCATATATTTT. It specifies CASSQDDESANTIYF.